The entry below gives a single T cell receptor beta chain sequence along with its context. There are many counts of this clonotype. The specificity of this receptor is unknown. No base qualities exist here, and no much larger clone lies one base off it. The sample comes from a study of CD8 T cells in ankylosing spondylitis (dated by TCRdb to the late 2010s). Background on the whole study: To find TCR variants linked to disease, the study profiled T cell receptor beta repertoires in ankylosing spondylitis patients and healthy donors. The full study cohort was made up of about 24 ankylosing spondylitis patients and over 90 healthy donors. Peripheral blood was sampled, and synovial fluid was also collected from ankylosing spondylitis patients.

Sequenced on an Illumina HiSeq 2500. Quantitative 5'-RACE with molecular barcodes was the method used to prepare the TCR beta libraries. Per the source publication's procedure: Disease-linked TCR variants were identified with a new computational method built on a probabilistic model of VDJ rearrangement. TCRdb trimmed public reads at Q25 via fastp, called clones via MiXCR and kept in-frame beta chains. Rows matching on CDR3 protein sequence are summarized as one entry with the most common DNA and genes. The V and J calls here are based on TCRdb, not the publication. The sample records some 200,000 distinct CDR3 sequences, about 6.7% of which are singletons. The top ten clonotypes cover around 14% of the sample. Trimming costs V 4 bases and J 4 bases, and their ends lie 10 bases apart. CDR1 and CDR2 are read off the germline V gene as SGHAT and FQNNGV. From cysteine to phenylalanine, the CDR3 is 13 amino acids long. Solely the CDR3 DNA is kept, with 39 bases framed from the first base.

Overall results and qualifications from the work: Some motif variants were previously reported in synovial fluid and blood of reactive arthritis patients, suggesting common disease-initiation mechanisms. Significant enrichment of the disease-linked clones was reported in matched synovial fluid samples from ankylosing spondylitis patients. Blood from ankylosing spondylitis patients appeared to be characterized by a TCR beta motif composed of under 10 highly homologous amino acid variants. The disease-linked clones had a CD8+ phenotype and were found at relatively low frequencies in peripheral blood.

This TCR was recovered from a male donor with ankylosing spondylitis. The source material was blood, either unsorted or a sorted T cell fraction (not recorded which). Recombination linked TRBV11-2 to TRBJ1-1; the D gene cannot be named for sure. The CDR3 sequence is CASSYGISTEAFF. The nucleotide sequence is TGTGCCAGCAGCTATGGGATTTCCACTGAAGCTTTCTTT.